A selection of T cell receptor beta chains follows, all from one sample in a study of blood T cell repertoires in COVID-19. Clones were read by immunoSEQ multiplex PCR, and TCRdb kept only the in-frame ones, dropping some. Among 350,000 to 400,000 clones listed, 90% to 95% were seen once. What was sequenced was PBMCs or T cells enriched from blood (not recorded which). These TCRs come from a woman aged 40 to 50 who had been exposed to COVID-19. The CDR3 runs from the conserved cysteine through the conserved F or W. A D gene is named only where the DNA matches it firmly. A row's size may be missing; if present it is once, few, many or a size class.

size	V	D	J	CDR3	DNA
once	TRBV5-8	.	TRBJ2-2	CASSFHPRGKVTGELFF	TGTGCCAGCAGCTTCCACCCGAGAGGGAAGGTCACCGGGGAGCTGTTTTTT
.	TRBV24-1	.	TRBJ1-5	CATSDDVAGGQPQHF	TGTGCCACCAGTGACGATGTTGCGGGGGGTCAGCCCCAGCATTTT
.	TRBV2	TRBD1	TRBJ1-2	CASTPPGQGASYTF	TGTGCCAGCACGCCACCGGGACAGGGGGCCAGCTACACCTTC
.	TRBV5-4	.	TRBJ1-4	CASSFIGGEKLFF	TGTGCCAGCAGCTTTATCGGGGGAGAAAAACTGTTTTTT
.	TRBV15	.	TRBJ2-1	CATSRGTYDEQFF	TGTGCCACCAGTAGGGGGACCTACGATGAGCAGTTCTTC
many	TRBV5-6	.	TRBJ1-5	CASSLTFRGPQHF	TGTGCCAGCAGTCTTACCTTTCGGGGTCCCCAGCATTTT
once	TRBV19	.	TRBJ2-7	CATRSPAGGSYEQYF	TGTGCCACCCGAAGCCCTGCAGGGGGGTCCTACGAGCAGTACTTC
.	TRBV9	TRBD1	TRBJ1-3	CASSVAQGVSGNTIYF	TGTGCCAGCAGCGTAGCCCAGGGGGTCTCTGGAAACACCATATATTTT
.	TRBV6-5	.	TRBJ1-5	CASSYSRFTTNQPQHF	TGTGCCAGCAGTTACTCGAGGTTCACAACCAATCAGCCCCAGCATTTT
.	TRBV19	TRBD1	TRBJ2-5	CASSIDSPGQGGRETQYF	TGTGCCAGTAGTATAGACTCTCCGGGACAGGGAGGTAGAGAGACCCAGTACTTC
.	TRBV12-1	.	TRBJ1-3	CATMPGFSGNTIYF	TGTGCCACAATGCCGGGGTTCTCTGGAAACACCATATATTTT
.	TRBV19	.	TRBJ1-4	CASSPRQRPVEKLFF	TGTGCCAGTAGTCCGAGACAGAGGCCGGTTGAAAAACTGTTTTTT
.	TRBV19	TRBD2	TRBJ2-1	CASSIGTSGIVEQFF	TGTGCCAGTAGTATAGGGACTAGCGGGATCGTTGAGCAGTTCTTC
.	TRBV3-1/TRBV3-2	.	TRBJ2-3	CASSHLLGPSTDTQYF	TGTGCCAGCAGCCACCTACTAGGGCCTAGCACAGATACGCAGTATTTT
.	TRBV5-4	.	TRBJ1-1	CASNRGGTLQMNEAFF	TGTGCCAGCAACCGTGGGGGCACCCTACAAATGAATGAAGCTTTCTTT
once	TRBV3-1/TRBV3-2	.	TRBJ1-1	CASSQRTPQNTEAFF	TGTGCCAGCAGCCAAAGGACACCTCAGAACACTGAAGCTTTCTTT
.	TRBV11-2	.	TRBJ1-4	CASSLDGRIGGKLFF	TGTGCCAGCAGCTTAGATGGGAGGATTGGCGGAAAACTGTTTTTT
.	TRBV18	.	TRBJ1-5	CASSTTRDGNQPQHF	TGTGCCAGCTCGACGACCAGGGATGGCAATCAGCCCCAGCATTTT
.	TRBV7-6	TRBD2	TRBJ2-3	CASSLGGLAGTGTDTQYF	TGTGCCAGCAGCTTGGGGGGACTAGCGGGAACGGGCACAGATACGCAGTATTTT
.	TRBV7-9	.	TRBJ1-4	CASSLGTPTTNEKLFF	TGTGCCAGCAGCTTAGGGACACCGACAACTAATGAAAAACTGTTTTTT
.	TRBV4-1	.	TRBJ2-1	CASSQTPPRRADEQFF	TGCGCCAGCAGCCAAACCCCCCCCAGGCGGGCCGATGAGCAGTTCTTC
.	TRBV25-1	.	TRBJ1-1	CASSERRQGSTEAFF	TGTGCCAGCAGTGAAAGGCGGCAGGGGTCCACTGAAGCTTTCTTT
.	TRBV6-5	TRBD1	TRBJ1-2	CASRKGLGGSYGYTF	TGTGCCAGCAGAAAGGGGTTAGGGGGCTCGTACGGCTACACCTTC
.	TRBV5-1	TRBD2	TRBJ2-3	CASSERGLSTDTQYF	TGCGCCAGCAGCGAGCGGGGTTTGAGCACAGATACGCAGTATTTT
.	TRBV12-5	.	TRBJ1-2	CASGFDSSSGYTF	TGTGCTAGTGGTTTTGACTCGTCCTCTGGCTACACCTTC
once	TRBV4-3	.	TRBJ2-1	CASSQGVAGSNEQFF	TGCGCCAGCAGCCAAGGGGTTGCAGGCTCCAATGAGCAGTTCTTC
.	TRBV27	.	TRBJ2-3	CASSLSFSIPPGWPGSSTDTQYF	TGTGCCAGCAGTTTATCCTTTTCAATTCCCCCGGGGTGGCCTGGATCTAGCACAGATACGCAGTATTTT
.	TRBV5-1	.	TRBJ1-1	CASQSLGGEGERNTEAFF	TGCGCCAGCCAGAGTTTAGGAGGCGAGGGGGAGCGGAACACTGAAGCTTTCTTT
.	TRBV23-1	.	TRBJ1-4	CASSQSIGGNSEKLFF	TGCGCCAGCAGTCAATCGATCGGGGGAAACAGTGAAAAACTGTTTTTT
.	TRBV6-2/TRBV6-3	TRBD2	TRBJ2-5	CASSYRRGARWQETQYF	TGTGCCAGCAGTTACCGGCGGGGGGCCCGGTGGCAAGAGACCCAGTACTTC
many	TRBV5-1	.	TRBJ2-2	CASSAVPKTGELFF	TGCGCCAGCAGCGCGGTGCCGAAAACCGGGGAGCTGTTTTTT
.	TRBV5-6	TRBD2	TRBJ2-5	CASSRGEGETQYF	TGTGCCAGCAGCCGAGGGGAGGGGGAGACCCAGTACTTC
.	TRBV7-9	.	TRBJ1-4	CASSSGNSDEKLFF	TGTGCCAGCAGCTCCGGGAACTCGGATGAAAAACTGTTTTTT
.	TRBV30	.	TRBJ1-5	CAWRTPPGGLQHF	TGTGCCTGGAGGACCCCTCCCGGAGGGCTCCAGCATTTT
.	TRBV25-1	.	TRBJ1-1	CASSEWQNTEAFF	TGTGCCAGCAGTGAATGGCAGAACACTGAAGCTTTCTTT
once	TRBV5-1	TRBD2	TRBJ2-5	CASSQGLEETQYF	TGCGCCAGCAGCCAAGGACTAGAAGAGACCCAGTACTTC
.	TRBV24-1	TRBD1	TRBJ2-5	CATSPPSQGVETQYF	TGTGCCACCAGTCCCCCGTCACAGGGGGTCGAGACCCAGTACTTC
.	TRBV7-2	TRBD1	TRBJ2-7	CASSIATGVHEQYF	TGTGCCAGCAGCATAGCAACAGGGGTCCACGAGCAGTACTTC
.	TRBV15	.	TRBJ2-5	CATSTYQQGGETQYF	TGTGCCACCAGCACCTACCAACAGGGTGGAGAGACCCAGTACTTC
.	TRBV19	.	TRBJ1-1	CASSVQDSTEAFF	TGTGCCAGTAGTGTTCAGGATAGCACTGAAGCTTTCTTT
once	TRBV30	.	TRBJ1-2	CAWVSGGNYGYTF	TGTGCCTGGGTCTCCGGGGGTAACTATGGCTACACCTTC
.	TRBV4-1	.	TRBJ2-7	CASSPSLLYEQYF	TGCGCCAGCAGCCCCTCCCTCTTATACGAGCAGTACTTC